This T cell receptor beta chain appears in the sequencing data of a study of Graves' ophthalmopathy and Graves' hyperthyroidism. For repertoire sequencing, the TCR beta CDR3 regions were amplified from RNA transcripts. HTBI primers were employed in first-round RT-PCR, then a second-round multiplex PCR followed. TCRdb ran MiXCR on the multiplex PCR reads and lists one entry per CDR3 protein. This table has 210,000 or so distinct CDR3 sequences, roughly 29% appearing once. Many counts were recorded for this clonotype. Germline CDR1 GTSNPN, CDR2 SVGIG (reference sequence). The CDR3 has 16 amino acids. The V gene lost 4 bases and the J gene lost 8 bases, with 26 bases spanning the gap.

The chain combines TRBV30 with TRBJ1-2, with D possibly being TRBD1 (5 bases). Sample: peripheral blood. The TCR originated in a man in his forties or fifties with Graves' ophthalmopathy. The DNA for the CDR3 is TGTGCCTGGATTAGGGGTCGAAAAAGCGGGAGTGACGGCTACACCTTC. As protein: CAWIRGRKSGSDGYTF. Full variable domain (rest looked up from reference TRBV30 and TRBJ1-2): SQTIHQWPATLVQPVGSPLSLECTVEGTSNPNLYWYRQAAGRGLQLLFYSVGIGQISSEVPQNLSASRPQDRQFILSSKKLLLSDSGFYLCAWIRGRKSGSDGYTFGSGTRLTVV.